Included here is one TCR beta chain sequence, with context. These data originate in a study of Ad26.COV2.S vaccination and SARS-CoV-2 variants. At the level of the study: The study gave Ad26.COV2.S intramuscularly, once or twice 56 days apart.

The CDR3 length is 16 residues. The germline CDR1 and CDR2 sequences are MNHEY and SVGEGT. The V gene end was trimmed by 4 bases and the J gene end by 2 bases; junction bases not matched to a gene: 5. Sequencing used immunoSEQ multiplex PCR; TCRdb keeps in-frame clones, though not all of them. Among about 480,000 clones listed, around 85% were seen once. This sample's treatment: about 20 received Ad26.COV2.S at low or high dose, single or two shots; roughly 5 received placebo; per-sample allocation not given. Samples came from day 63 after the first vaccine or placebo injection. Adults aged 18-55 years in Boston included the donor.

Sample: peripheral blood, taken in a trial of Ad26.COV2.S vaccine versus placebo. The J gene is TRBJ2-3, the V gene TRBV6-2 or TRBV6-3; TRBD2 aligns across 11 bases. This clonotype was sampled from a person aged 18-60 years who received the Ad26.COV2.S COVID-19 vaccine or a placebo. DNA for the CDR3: TGTGCCAGCAGTTCACTACTAGCGGGGGTCACAGATACGCAGTATTTT. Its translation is CASSSLLAGVTDTQYF.